One sample yielded the 28 T cell receptor beta chains listed below, sequenced in a study of OX40 agonist ivuxolimab in advanced cancers. The repertoire was sequenced with immunoSEQ multiplex PCR; TCRdb's copy has only in-frame clones and lacks some. The sample carries around 43,000 clones, 89% recorded once. The sequenced sample was CD4+ or CD8+ T cells sorted from blood, obtained in a trial of the OX40 agonist ivuxolimab. Receptor source: an adult with an advanced solid tumor such as melanoma, head and neck, liver or kidney cancer.

The chain carries TRBV5-1 and TRBJ2-1; D may be TRBD1 (5 bases). The CDR3 is made up of 14 amino acids. Germline V gene sequence: CDR1 SGHRS, CDR2 YFSETQ. Trimming pared 1 base from V and 14 bases from J, leaving 19 bases between. Here the CDR3 DNA reads TGCGCCAGCAGCTTGAAATTGGACAAATCTCGGGAGTTCTTC. This encodes CASSLKLDKSREFF.

The chain is built from TRBV6-5 and TRBJ1-1, with D tentatively TRBD1 (6 bases). The CDR3 consists of 13 residues. The germline V gene encodes CDR1 MNHEY and CDR2 SVGAGI. V was trimmed by 4 bases and J by 2 bases, leaving 8 bases between them. The CDR3 region has the DNA TGTGCCAGCAGTTGGACAGCAAACACTGAAGCTTTCTTT. Residues: CASSWTANTEAFF.

V and J are TRBV29-1 and TRBJ2-5; 8 bases agree with TRBD2. Germline V lookup: CDR1 SQVTM, CDR2 ANQGSEA. The trim removed 7 bases at V and 4 bases at J, leaving 5 bases unmatched. CDR3 size: 12 residues. For the CDR3, the DNA is TGCAGCGCGGGGGGGGCCGGAGAGACCCAGTACTTC. Translated, it gives CSAGGAGETQYF.

This clone was seen a few times. The chain employs TRBV5-1 and TRBJ2-7; D unresolved. From germline, CDR1 is SGHRS and CDR2 YFSETQ. The CDR3 contains 12 residues. Trimming pared 1 base from V and 3 bases from J, leaving 5 bases between. CDR3 in amino acids: CASSLYDYEQYF. The CDR3 nucleotides read TGCGCCAGCAGCTTGTATGACTACGAGCAGTACTTC.

V gene TRBV2 combines with J gene TRBJ1-2; no clear D gene. The CDR3 has 10 residues. V lost 8 bases, J lost 5 bases, and 6 bases lay in between. Germline V CDR1 and CDR2: SNHLY, FYNNEI. The CDR3 bases are TGTGCCAGCCTTGCTTATGGCTACACCTTC. Encoded protein: CASLAYGYTF. Full variable domain (rest looked up from reference TRBV2 and TRBJ1-2): EPEVTQTPSHQVTQMGQEVILRCVPISNHLYFYWYRQILGQKVEFLVSFYNNEISEKSEIFDDQFSVERPDGSNFTLKIRSTKLEDSAMYFCASLAYGYTFGSGTRLTVV.

The gene calls are TRBV27 and TRBJ1-1; D gene unclear. CDR1 is MNHEY and CDR2 is SMNVEV in the germline V gene (reference sequence). The CDR3 sequence is 13 residues long. V lost 5 bases, J lost 2 bases, and 9 bases lay in between. In DNA, the CDR3 is TGTGCCAGCAGTCCCACTACCAACACTGAAGCTTTCTTT. Translation: CASSPTTNTEAFF.

This chain links TRBV27 with TRBJ1-5, with D possibly being TRBD1 (5 bases). Germline assignment: CDR1 MNHEY and CDR2 SMNVEV (reference sequence). Trimming took 8 bases from V and 7 from J, leaving 24 bases between them. This CDR3 comprises 16 residues. CDR3 nucleotides: TGTGCCAGCGGGACGTCTAGGGGAGTGGGAGGACAGCCCCAGCATTTT. Its translation: CASGTSRGVGGQPQHF.

As regards this clone: The junction differs from germline at one of its ends, possibly a read error. The chain has TRBV6-1 and TRBJ1-5, with D unresolved. Germline CDR1 reads MNHNS; CDR2 reads SASEGT. The CDR3 totals 14 residues. The chain's CDR3 is CASSEWFTNQPQHF. CDR3 bases: TGTGCCAGCAGTGAGTGGTTTACCAATCAACCCCAGCATTTT.

The chain recombines TRBV7-6 with TRBJ1-4; no definite D call. The CDR3 loop spans 12 amino acids. Trimming took off 0 bases at V and 5 bases at J, with 1 base between the two ends. Germline V gives CDR1 SGHVS, CDR2 FNYEAQ. DNA of the CDR3: TGTGCCAGCAGCTTAGCGAATGAAAAACTGTTTTTT. It translates to CASSLANEKLFF.

The V call is TRBV10-2, the J call TRBJ2-1; D possibly corresponds to TRBD1 (6 bases). Germline V gene sequence: CDR1 WSHSY, CDR2 SAAADI. V lost 2 bases and J 7 bases, leaving 12 bases between the germline ends. CDR3 size: 14 residues. In DNA, the CDR3 is TGCGCCAGCAGTGAGGAGGGGGATTGGAATGAGCAGTTCTTC. Encoded protein: CASSEEGDWNEQFF.

The CDR3 DNA sequence: TGTGCCAGCAGCTTAGGGATTGTGGACACAACCTACGAGCAGTACTTC. Translation: CASSLGIVDTTYEQYF. The chain couples TRBV7-8 to TRBJ2-7, with a weak D call TRBD1 (5 bases). The V end was cut by 1 base, the J end by 2 bases, with 15 bases between. CDR1 is SGHVS and CDR2 is FQNEAQ in the germline V gene. The CDR3 spans 16 residues.

In its sample, this clone was seen once. The CDR3 DNA sequence: TGCGCCAGCAGCTTGATGGGACTAGCCAGCTCCTACAATGAGCAGTTCTTC. This codes for CASSLMGLASSYNEQFF. This chain uses TRBV5-1 with TRBJ2-1; 9 nucleotides line up with TRBD2. From germline, CDR1 is SGHRS and CDR2 YFSETQ. CDR3 length: 17 residues. V shed 1 base and J 0 bases; nucleotides not matched to a gene: 5.

This CDR3 is CASSLGSNEQFF. As DNA, the CDR3 is TGCGCCAGCAGCCTCGGGTCAAATGAGCAGTTCTTC. The gene calls are TRBV5-1 and TRBJ2-1; D uncertain. Germline V CDR1 and CDR2: SGHRS, YFSETQ. V lost 4 bases to trimming and J lost 7 bases, with 9 bases between them. The CDR3 runs 12 residues.

The chain is built from TRBV11-3 and TRBJ2-1; 10 bases align to TRBD2. The CDR3 consists of 18 residues. The germline CDR1 and CDR2 sequences are SGHNT and YENEEA. V trimming: 4 bases; J trimming: 3 bases; junction bases outside the gene matches: 12. The DNA for the CDR3 is TGTGCCAGCAGCTCCGACGGGGGGTTAGCGGGAGGCTACAATGAGCAGTTCTTC. Amino acid sequence: CASSSDGGLAGGYNEQFF. The variable domain in full, with the rest retrieved from reference TRBV11-3 and TRBJ2-1, is EAGVVQSPRYKIIEKKQPVAFWCNPISGHNTLYWYLQNLGQGPELLIRYENEEAVDDSQLPKDRFSAERLKGVDSTLKIQPAELGDSAVYLCASSSDGGLAGGYNEQFFGPGTRLTVL.

This chain connects TRBV25-1 to TRBJ1-4; no definite D call. Trimming pared 3 bases from V and 14 bases from J, leaving 4 bases between. This CDR3 has 9 residues. The germline CDR1 and CDR2 sequences are MGHDK and SYGVNS. Here the CDR3 reads CASSDPLFF. The CDR3 nucleotides read TGTGCCAGCAGTGACCCCCTGTTTTTT.

The genes are TRBV19 and TRBJ2-3; a weak D match, TRBD2 (5 bases). The ends were cut back, 2 bases at V and 4 bases at J, with 16 bases in the middle. The CDR3 is made up of 16 amino acids. In germline, CDR1 is LNHDA, CDR2 SQIVND (reference sequence). The CDR3 DNA is TGTGCCAGTAGTATAAAGTCGGGGTATAGCTCAGATACGCAGTATTTT. Protein: CASSIKSGYSSDTQYF. The variable domain in full, with the rest retrieved from reference TRBV19 and TRBJ2-3, is DGGITQSPKYLFRKEGQNVTLSCEQNLNHDAMYWYRQDPGQGLRLIYYSQIVNDFQKGDIAEGYSVSREKKESFPLTVTSAQKNPTAFYLCASSIKSGYSSDTQYFGPGTRLTVL.

The rearrangement joins TRBV6-4 to TRBJ1-2; D is possibly TRBD1 (5 bases). The CDR3 is made up of 15 amino acids. Trimming pared 0 bases from V and 4 bases from J, leaving 12 bases between. The germline V gene encodes CDR1 MRHNA and CDR2 SNTAGT. CDR3 amino acids: CASSDSAGLAYGYTF. Written as DNA, the CDR3 is TGTGCCAGCAGTGACTCGGCAGGGCTGGCCTATGGCTACACCTTC.

V is TRBV5-4 and J is TRBJ2-7; D is perhaps TRBD1 (6 bases). The CDR3 consists of 15 residues. CDR1 SGHNT and CDR2 YYREEE come from the germline V gene (reference sequence). V was clipped by 1 base and J by 3 bases, with 14 bases between them. The CDR3 sequence: CASSLPGTPVYEQYF. The CDR3 DNA reads as TGTGCCAGCAGCTTGCCCGGGACACCTGTCTACGAGCAGTACTTC.

V is TRBV21-1 and J is TRBJ1-5; the table's D call, TRBD1, was not checked against the DNA. TRBV21-1 is termed a pseudogene. This CDR3 is 18 amino acids long. The CDR3 sequence is CASSKLAGTFDSNQPQHF. CDR3 DNA sequence: TGTGCCAGCAGCAAACTTGCAGGAACTTTCGATAGCAATCAGCCCCAGCATTTT.

The rearrangement links TRBV7-8 to TRBJ2-1; possibly TRBD1 for D (6 bases). This CDR3 has 17 residues. V was pared by 8 bases and J by 6 bases, with 26 bases between. Germline CDR1 SGHVS, CDR2 FQNEAQ. CDR3 bases: TGTGCCAGCTTACTGGGGGCTAGGTACAGGGTAAGCAATGAGCAGTTCTTC. This gives the protein CASLLGARYRVSNEQFF.

The chain employs TRBV5-4 and TRBJ1-1, with D possibly TRBD1 on 6 matching bases. CDR3 size: 14 residues. Deletions cut 4 bases from V and 2 bases from J, with 12 bases between. Germline V CDR1 and CDR2: SGHNT, YYREEE (reference sequence). The CDR3 protein is CASSRAGTNTEAFF. The CDR3 nucleotides read TGTGCCAGCAGCCGGGCAGGGACAAACACTGAAGCTTTCTTT.

This clone has a single count. The chain combines TRBV6-6 with TRBJ2-7, with 10 bases fitting TRBD1. Unmatched junction bases numbered 5, after V lost 2 bases and J lost 7 bases. Germline lookup yields CDR1 MNHNY and CDR2 SVGAGI (reference sequence). The length of the CDR3 is 14 residues. The chain's CDR3 is CASSYDRGRWEQYF. Written as DNA, the CDR3 is TGTGCCAGCAGTTACGACAGGGGGCGATGGGAGCAGTACTTC.

A single count supports this clone. At the DNA level, this CDR3 is encoded by other sequences in the same sample as well. The genes are TRBV20-1 and TRBJ1-2; D uncertain. The CDR3 runs 10 residues. Trimming left V 3 bases short and J 6 bases short, with 5 bases between. CDR1 and CDR2 from the germline V gene are DFQATT and SNEGSKA (reference sequence). CDR3 amino acids: CSARKDGYTF. CDR3 in DNA: TGCAGTGCTAGGAAGGATGGCTACACCTTC.

This chain joins TRBV14 and TRBJ1-1; no clear D. Germline V CDR1 and CDR2: SGHDN, FVKESK. The CDR3 spans 14 residues. V lost 4 bases to trimming and J lost 2 bases, with 11 bases between them. The DNA for the CDR3 is TGTGCCAGCAGCCCCCGCCCTCATAACACTGAAGCTTTCTTT. Protein product: CASSPRPHNTEAFF.

CDR3 region: CASSASVGEDYEQYF. The CDR3 DNA reads TGTGCCAGCAGTGCATCAGTGGGGGAGGACTACGAGCAGTACTTC. The rearrangement joins TRBV2 to TRBJ2-7, with TRBD2 as a possible D gene (6 bases). CDR3 length equals 15 residues. The V end lost 4 bases, the J end lost 3 bases, and 16 bases lay between the germline ends. The germline CDR1 and CDR2 sequences are SNHLY and FYNNEI.

The V call is TRBV19, the J call TRBJ1-2; 8 nucleotides match TRBD1. Germline CDR1 LNHDA, CDR2 SQIVND (reference sequence). The CDR3 extends over 15 amino acids. The V gene end was trimmed by 5 bases and the J gene end by 4 bases; junction bases not matched to a gene: 9. CDR3 sequence (DNA): TGTGCCAGTAGTCCGGGACAGGTTTTGGGCTATGGCTACACCTTC. The encoded protein is CASSPGQVLGYGYTF.

CDR3 DNA: TGTGCCAGCAGCCCATATTCGGGGGAGGGCGGGGTGGAGCAGTACTTC. It specifies CASSPYSGEGGVEQYF. The rearrangement uses TRBV5-5 and TRBJ2-7; TRBD2 aligns across 7 bases. V was clipped by 4 bases and J by 7 bases; unmatched bases: 17. Germline V CDR1 and CDR2: SGHKS, YYEKEE (reference sequence). The CDR3 consists of 16 residues.

J is TRBJ2-5 and V is TRBV7-7, with D perhaps given as TRBD1 or TRBD2 (5 bases each). The germline V and J ends were trimmed by 11 bases and 5 bases, with 15 bases remaining between them. The CDR3 length is 12 residues. Germline values: CDR1 SSHAT, CDR2 FNYEAQ (reference sequence). The CDR3 DNA is TGTGCCGTGGGGCCGGGGATGGAGACCCAGTACTTC. It codes for CAVGPGMETQYF.